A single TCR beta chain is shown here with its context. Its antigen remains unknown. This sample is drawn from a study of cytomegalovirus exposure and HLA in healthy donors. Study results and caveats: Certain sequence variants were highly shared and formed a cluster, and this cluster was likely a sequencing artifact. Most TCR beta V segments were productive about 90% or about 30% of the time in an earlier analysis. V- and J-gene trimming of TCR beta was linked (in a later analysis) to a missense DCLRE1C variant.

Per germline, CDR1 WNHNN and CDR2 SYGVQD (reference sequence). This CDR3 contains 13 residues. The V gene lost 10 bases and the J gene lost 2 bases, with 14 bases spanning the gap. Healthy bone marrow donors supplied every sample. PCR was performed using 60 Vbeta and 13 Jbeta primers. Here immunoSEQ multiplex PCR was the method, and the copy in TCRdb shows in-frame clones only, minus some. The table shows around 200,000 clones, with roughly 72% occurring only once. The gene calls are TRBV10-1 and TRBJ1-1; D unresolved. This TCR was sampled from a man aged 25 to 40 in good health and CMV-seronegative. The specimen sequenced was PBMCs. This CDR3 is CATKAQLNTEAFF. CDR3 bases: TGCGCCACCAAGGCACAGCTAAACACTGAAGCTTTCTTT.